Below, 25 T cell receptor beta chains from the same sample are listed, as sequenced in a study of shared clonotypes between healthy human individuals. Assay: immunoSEQ multiplex PCR; the TCRdb copy retains only in-frame clones and omits some. The repertoire has over 2 million clones, about 95% of them found once; the top ten carry about 1.1%. Naive CD8 cells, CD45RO-negative and positively selected for CCR7, excluded terminally differentiated effector memory CD45RA+ cells. Material for sequencing was naive CD8+ T cells sorted from blood. The receptors were sampled from a man aged 18 to 29 in good health.

CDR3: CASSYSGGRAFYEQYF. The CDR3 DNA sequence: TGTGCCAGCAGTTACTCTGGCGGGAGGGCTTTCTACGAGCAGTACTTC. This chain joins TRBV6-5 and TRBJ2-7; TRBD2 aligns across 9 bases. J gave up 3 bases and V 0 bases, and 6 bases lay outside the gene matches. This CDR3 spans 16 amino acids. CDR1 is MNHEY, CDR2 SVGAGI, per germline.

The J gene is TRBJ2-5, the V gene TRBV6-5; D uncertain. The germline V gene has CDR1 MNHEY and CDR2 SVGAGI. CDR3 size: 15 residues. Trimming took 4 bases from V and 1 from J, leaving 13 bases between them. CDR3 in DNA: TGTGCCAGCAGTTTAGGGAACGGCGTCCAAGAGACCCAGTACTTC. Translation gives CASSLGNGVQETQYF.

The J gene is TRBJ2-5, the V gene TRBV7-9; D is tentatively TRBD1 or TRBD2 (5 bases each). V was pared by 1 base and J by 7 bases, with 13 bases between. The CDR3 runs to 14 residues. Germline loops: CDR1 SEHNR, CDR2 FQNEAQ (reference sequence). The CDR3 DNA follows: TGTGCCAGCAGCTTAGTCCGAATTGGGGGGACCCAGTACTTC. It codes for CASSLVRIGGTQYF.

The V gene is TRBV6-1, the J gene TRBJ2-7; tentative D call: TRBD1 (6 bases). Germline V gives CDR1 MNHNS, CDR2 SASEGT. The CDR3 consists of 13 residues. The V end was cut by 4 bases, the J end by 2 bases, with 9 bases between. The CDR3 loop reads CASSVQGPYEQYF. The CDR3 DNA reads TGTGCCAGCAGTGTACAGGGCCCCTACGAGCAGTACTTC.

The chain has TRBV30 and TRBJ2-1, with 8 bases lining up with TRBD2. CDR1 and CDR2 (germline): GTSNPN, SVGIG (reference sequence). J was trimmed by 7 bases and V by 2 bases; bases with no gene match: 4. This CDR3 comprises 13 residues. The CDR3 nucleotides read TGTGCCTGGAGTACACTAGCGGAGAATGAGCAGTTCTTC. Residues: CAWSTLAENEQFF. The complete variable domain, with remaining parts taken from reference TRBV30 and TRBJ2-1, reads SQTIHQWPATLVQPVGSPLSLECTVEGTSNPNLYWYRQAAGRGLQLLFYSVGIGQISSEVPQNLSASRPQDRQFILSSKKLLLSDSGFYLCAWSTLAENEQFFGPGTRLTVL.

About this clone itself: Other DNA sequences from this sample encode an identical CDR3 as well. V is TRBV5-1 and J is TRBJ2-7; 11 bases are shared with TRBD2. Per germline, CDR1 SGHRS and CDR2 YFSETQ. Trimming cost V 1 base and J 1 base; bases outside gene matches: 4. The CDR3 extends over 16 amino acids. CDR3 nucleotide sequence: TGCGCCAGCAGCTTGTTTCTAGCGGGAGGATCCTACGAGCAGTACTTC. This encodes CASSLFLAGGSYEQYF.

The rearrangement links TRBV9 to TRBJ2-1; D call uncertain. Germline CDR1 and CDR2: SGDLS and YYNGEE. Trimming left V 4 bases short and J 7 bases short, with 15 bases between. This CDR3 region has 14 residues. The CDR3 nucleotides read TGTGCCAGCAGCTACCGGGCGACAATTAATGAGCAGTTCTTC. Its translation is CASSYRATINEQFF.

The chain is built from TRBV5-4 and TRBJ1-2; D perhaps matches TRBD1 (5 bases). Trimming removed 4 bases at V and 6 bases at J, with 10 bases between. This CDR3 comprises 12 residues. The germline gives CDR1 SGHNT, CDR2 YYREEE (reference sequence). CDR3: CASSPIGDGYTF. CDR3 bases: TGTGCCAGCAGCCCTATAGGGGATGGCTACACCTTC.

The genes are TRBV19 and TRBJ2-3; D uncertain. The V and J ends lost 2 bases and 1 base respectively, with 10 bases between them. The germline V gene has CDR1 LNHDA and CDR2 SQIVND (reference sequence). The CDR3 sequence is 15 residues long. The CDR3 coding sequence is TGTGCCAGTAGTATAACTCGGAGCGGCACAGATACGCAGTATTTT. Protein: CASSITRSGTDTQYF.

The chain has TRBV6-5 and TRBJ2-7, with D possibly TRBD2 on 5 matching bases. The CDR3 covers 13 residues. The germline V and J ends were trimmed by 8 bases and 4 bases, with 15 bases remaining between them. Germline CDR1 reads MNHEY; CDR2 reads SVGAGI. The CDR3 coding sequence is TGTGCCAGCGGCTTAGCGTCTAAGTACGAGCAGTACTTC. Encoded protein: CASGLASKYEQYF.

The chain's CDR3 is CASSATALDQPQHF. The CDR3 DNA is TGTGCCAGCAGTGCGACAGCCCTCGACCAGCCCCAGCATTTT. The chain has TRBV6-1 and TRBJ1-5; maybe TRBD1 (5 bases). Between the trimmed V and J ends, which lost 4 bases and 7 bases, there was a span of 14 bases. The CDR3 spans 14 residues. Germline V gene sequence: CDR1 MNHNS, CDR2 SASEGT.

The rearrangement links TRBV27 to TRBJ2-3, with D tentatively TRBD2 (5 bases). The CDR3 totals 14 residues. Trimming pared 2 bases from V and 0 bases from J, leaving 6 bases between. Germline CDR1 reads MNHEY; CDR2 reads SMNVEV (reference sequence). The CDR3 DNA is TGTGCCAGCAGTTTACAGCGGAGCACAGATACGCAGTATTTT. This sequence encodes CASSLQRSTDTQYF.

The chain recombines TRBV7-9 with TRBJ2-3; D not certain. V dropped 0 bases and J dropped 4 bases, with 8 bases sitting between them. CDR3 length equals 14 residues. Germline CDR1 and CDR2: SEHNR and FQNEAQ (reference sequence). Written as DNA, the CDR3 is TGTGCCAGCAGCTTAGCGATGAGTCCAGATACGCAGTATTTT. Translated: CASSLAMSPDTQYF.

The V gene is TRBV4-3, the J gene TRBJ2-1; D assignment may be TRBD1 or TRBD2 (6 bases each). V was shortened by 3 bases and J by 4 bases, with 19 bases between the two germline ends. This CDR3 has 17 residues. Germline V gene sequence: CDR1 LGHNA, CDR2 YSLEER. The CDR3 coding sequence is TGCGCCAGCAGCCATGAACCCCTTGGGGGGCTTTACAATGAGCAGTTCTTC. Encoded protein: CASSHEPLGGLYNEQFF.

This clone was found once. Other DNA sequences of this sample code for an identical CDR3. The gene calls are TRBV7-8 and TRBJ1-2; 8 bases agree with TRBD1. In germline, CDR1 is SGHVS, CDR2 FQNEAQ. The CDR3 consists of 15 residues. Germline trimming cut 0 bases from V and 4 bases from J; bases unmatched to any gene: 4. CDR3 nucleotide sequence: TGTGCCAGCAGCTTAGCTGGCCAGGGGGCCTATGGCTACACCTTC. Translated, it gives CASSLAGQGAYGYTF. Based on the CDR3 plus reference TRBV7-8 and TRBJ1-2, the full variable domain is GAGVSQSPRYKVAKRGQDVALRCDPISGHVSLFWYQQALGQGPEFLTYFQNEAQLDKSGLPSDRFFAERPEGSVSTLKIQRTQQEDSAVYLCASSLAGQGAYGYTFGSGTRLTVV.

The chain combines TRBV5-1 with TRBJ2-7; 7 nucleotides align to TRBD1. Germline V gene lookup returns CDR1 SGHRS and CDR2 YFSETQ. With V trimmed by 2 bases and J by 2 bases, 4 bases remained unmatched. This CDR3 contains 14 residues. The CDR3 sequence: CASSLQTGTYEQYF. The CDR3 DNA follows: TGCGCCAGCAGCTTACAGACAGGGACCTACGAGCAGTACTTC. The whole variable domain, remainder taken from reference TRBV5-1 and TRBJ2-7, is KAGVTQTPRYLIKTRGQQVTLSCSPISGHRSVSWYQQTPGQGLQFLFEYFSETQRNKGNFPGRFSGRQFSNSRSEMNVSTLELGDSALYLCASSLQTGTYEQYFGPGTRLTVT.

CDR3 sequence reads: CASSLRPDYEQYF. The CDR3 region has the DNA TGTGCCAGCAGCCTACGGCCGGACTACGAGCAGTACTTC. The chain carries TRBV7-8 and TRBJ2-7; D unresolved. Trimming removed 5 bases from V and 3 bases from J, with 11 bases in between. Germline CDR1 SGHVS, CDR2 FQNEAQ. The CDR3 extends over 13 amino acids.

This chain uses TRBV6-1 with TRBJ1-4; D remains ambiguous. The length of the CDR3 is 16 residues. CDR1 is MNHNS, CDR2 SASEGT, per germline. Trimming removed 1 base from V and 5 bases from J, with 14 bases in between. The CDR3 region is CASSEVFGPFNEKLFF. For the CDR3, the DNA is TGTGCCAGCAGTGAAGTGTTTGGGCCATTCAATGAAAAACTGTTTTTT.

This chain links TRBV6-5 with TRBJ2-2; D perhaps matches TRBD1 (5 bases). V was cut by 2 bases and J by 4 bases, with 11 bases left in between. This CDR3 spans 15 amino acids. Germline loops: CDR1 MNHEY, CDR2 SVGAGI. The DNA of the CDR3 is TGTGCCAGCAGTTACGCAGGGTCGGGCACCGGGGAGCTGTTTTTT. Its protein product is CASSYAGSGTGELFF.

The V gene is TRBV7-2, the J gene TRBJ1-5, with 7 bases that match TRBD1. CDR3 length: 16 residues. V dropped 0 bases and J dropped 2; count of bases not matched to a gene: 4. Per the germline V gene, CDR1 is SGHTA and CDR2 is FQGNSA. The CDR3 protein is CASSLAGTAGNQPQHF. CDR3 sequence (DNA): TGTGCCAGCAGCTTAGCCGGGACAGCGGGCAATCAGCCCCAGCATTTT. Full variable domain (missing parts from reference TRBV7-2 and TRBJ1-5): GAGVSQSPSNKVTEKGKDVELRCDPISGHTALYWYRQSLGQGLEFLIYFQGNSAPDKSGLPSDRFSAERTGGSVSTLTIQRTQQEDSAVYLCASSLAGTAGNQPQHFGDGTRLSIL.

Of note for this clone: Other DNA sequences of this sample code for an identical CDR3. The chain links TRBV5-1 to TRBJ1-2; D is unclear. CDR1 and CDR2 (germline): SGHRS, YFSETQ. CDR3 length equals 13 residues. The V end lost 0 bases, the J end lost 5 bases, and 8 bases lay between the germline ends. The CDR3 DNA is TGCGCCAGCAGCTTGGGAGGGCAGTATGGCTACACCTTC. This sequence encodes CASSLGGQYGYTF. The variable domain in full, completed from reference TRBV5-1 and TRBJ1-2, reads KAGVTQTPRYLIKTRGQQVTLSCSPISGHRSVSWYQQTPGQGLQFLFEYFSETQRNKGNFPGRFSGRQFSNSRSEMNVSTLELGDSALYLCASSLGGQYGYTFGSGTRLTVV.

On this clone itself: Distinct nucleotide sequences in the sample also encode this CDR3. V usage is TRBV30 and J usage is TRBJ2-1; D gene unclear. Trimming left V 0 bases short and J 8 bases short, with 5 bases between. Germline V gives CDR1 GTSNPN, CDR2 SVGIG (reference sequence). The CDR3 length is 11 residues. The CDR3 nucleotides are TGTGCCTGGAGTGTAGTAGATGAGCAGTTCTTC. This sequence encodes CAWSVVDEQFF.

The chain couples TRBV7-9 to TRBJ2-5; TRBD2 might be the D (6 bases). Germline CDR1 and CDR2: SEHNR and FQNEAQ (reference sequence). V lost 1 base and J 1 base, leaving 16 bases between the germline ends. CDR3 size: 17 residues. In DNA, the CDR3 is TGTGCCAGCAGCTTAGTGCGACCGACTAGGAGCCAAGAGACCCAGTACTTC. Residues: CASSLVRPTRSQETQYF.

V usage is TRBV4-1 and J usage is TRBJ1-4; D is undetermined. The CDR3 has 15 residues. V shed 0 bases and J shed 7 bases, with 12 bases lying between them. Germline CDR1 reads MGHRA; CDR2 reads YSYEKL. The CDR3 protein is CASSQEQAVGEKLFF. The CDR3 DNA is TGCGCCAGCAGCCAAGAGCAGGCAGTAGGTGAAAAACTGTTTTTT.

This rearrangement joins TRBV7-9 to TRBJ2-7; no clear D gene. The ends were cut back, 4 bases at V and 2 bases at J, with 6 bases in the middle. Germline CDR1 and CDR2: SEHNR and FQNEAQ (reference sequence). The CDR3 runs to 12 residues. As DNA, the CDR3 is TGTGCCAGCAGCTCCGAGGCCTACGAGCAGTACTTC. This encodes CASSSEAYEQYF. Using reference TRBV7-9 and TRBJ2-7 for the parts outside the CDR3, the full variable domain is DTGVSQNPRHKITKRGQNVTFRCDPISEHNRLYWYRQTLGQGPEFLTYFQNEAQLEKSRLLSDRFSAERPKGSFSTLEIQRTEQGDSAMYLCASSSEAYEQYFGPGTRLTVT.